These 23 T cell receptor beta chains originate from one sample sequenced in a study of T cells in Graves' hyperthyroidism and ophthalmopathy. RNA transcripts served as the template for amplifying TCR beta CDR3 regions. During a first-round RT-PCR of the TCR CDR3, the HTBI primer set was used. In TCRdb, the multiplex PCR reads were re-called with MiXCR into one record per CDR3 protein. The top ten clones hold more than 7% of a sample with fewer than 750,000 distinct CDR3 sequences, about 45% of them seen once. Sequencing used peripheral blood or thyroid tissue (not recorded which). The receptor set was obtained from a woman aged 18-35 years with Graves' hyperthyroidism.

This clonotype was detected a few times. The V call is TRBV6-5, the J call TRBJ1-3, with TRBD1 matching 8 bases. Trimming removed 6 bases from V and 2 bases from J; junction bases left unmatched: 6. The CDR3 spans 15 residues. Germline loops: CDR1 MNHEY, CDR2 SVGAGI. In DNA, the CDR3 is TGTGCCAGCAGCAGGACAGGGTCCACTGGAAACACCATATATTTT. It is translated as CASSRTGSTGNTIYF.

The J gene is TRBJ2-5, the V gene TRBV11-1, with 11 bases fitting TRBD1. The CDR3 sequence is 17 residues long. Germline V gives CDR1 SGHAT, CDR2 FQDESV (reference sequence). Germline trimming cut 4 bases from V and 2 bases from J; bases unmatched to any gene: 9. CDR3 sequence (DNA): TGTGCCAGCAGCTCCGACGTCCGGGACAGGGGGCAAGAGACCCAGTACTTC. It codes for CASSSDVRDRGQETQYF.

This chain connects TRBV7-2 to TRBJ2-1; perhaps TRBD2 as D (6 bases). CDR3 length equals 14 residues. CDR1 and CDR2 from the germline V gene are SGHTA and FQGNSA. V was pared by 10 bases and J by 0 bases, with 13 bases between. The CDR3 reads CANTDGSSYNEQFF. CDR3 in DNA: TGTGCCAACACGGACGGGAGCTCCTACAATGAGCAGTTCTTC.

Turning to this clonotype: The junction shows a germline mismatch at one end, possibly a read error. V gene TRBV7-3 combines with J gene TRBJ1-3; possibly TRBD1 for D (5 bases). The CDR3 is 16 residues long. Germline CDR1 is SGHTA and CDR2 is FQGTGA. The CDR3 bases are TGTGCCAGCAGCCTAACCGGGGGGTTATCTGGAAACACCATATATTTT. Translating gives CASSLTGGLSGNTIYF.

This clonotype has a count of ten or more. This chain joins TRBV6-1 and TRBJ1-4, with D unclear. CDR1 is MNHNS and CDR2 is SASEGT in the germline V gene. V was shortened by 2 bases and J by 1 base, with 5 bases between the two germline ends. This CDR3 is built from 14 residues. The CDR3 protein is CASSEIITNEKLFF. CDR3 DNA: TGTGCCAGCAGTGAAATCATAACTAATGAAAAACTGTTTTTT.

Many counts were recorded for this clonotype. This CDR3 reads CASSPQGADGYTF. DNA of the CDR3: TGTGCCAGCAGTCCGCAGGGAGCGGATGGCTACACCTTC. This chain uses TRBV6-5 with TRBJ1-2, with D possibly TRBD1 on 5 matching bases. Germline CDR1 and CDR2: MNHEY and SVGAGI. CDR3 length: 13 amino acids. Trimming left V 5 bases short and J 6 bases short, with 13 bases between.

In this sample, this clonotype turned up once. The rearrangement uses TRBV7-9 and TRBJ1-3, with D possibly TRBD1 on 5 matching bases. With 4 bases removed from V and 0 bases from J, the gap between germline ends came to 10 bases. The CDR3 loop spans 15 amino acids. Per the germline V gene, CDR1 is SEHNR and CDR2 is FQNEAQ (reference sequence). Here the CDR3 DNA reads TGTGCCAGCAGCTCCGGGACGGCCTCTGGAAACACCATATATTTT. This codes for CASSSGTASGNTIYF.

This clonotype was observed at least ten times. The chain uses TRBV12-3 or TRBV12-4 and TRBJ1-3, with D possibly TRBD1 on 5 matching bases. V lost 6 bases to trimming and J lost 6 bases, with 12 bases between them. This CDR3 spans 13 amino acids. The CDR3 loop reads CASRQGNVNTIYF. In DNA, the CDR3 is TGTGCCAGCAGGCAGGGTAACGTAAACACCATATATTTT.

The V and J genes are TRBV7-3 and TRBJ2-7, with 10 bases that match TRBD1. The DNA end lines up better with TRBJ2-1; the J call may be wrong. The germline V gene has CDR1 SGHTA and CDR2 FQGTGA. This CDR3 region has 15 residues. The CDR3 reads CASSPGTGAYNEQFF. In DNA, the CDR3 is TGTGCCAGCAGCCCCGGGACAGGGGCTTACAATGAGCAGTTCTTC.

V gene TRBV2 combines with J gene TRBJ2-2, with TRBD1 identical over 7 bases. The CDR3 is made up of 15 amino acids. Germline CDR1 reads SNHLY; CDR2 reads FYNNEI. J was trimmed by 3 bases and V by 6 bases; bases with no gene match: 7. CDR3 nucleotides: TGTGCCAGCAGGACAGGGTTTGGGGACACCGGGGAGCTGTTTTTT. Translation gives CASRTGFGDTGELFF.

The chain uses TRBV5-1 and TRBJ2-5, with D possibly matching TRBD1 (6 bases). CDR3 length equals 13 residues. Per the germline V gene, CDR1 is SGHRS and CDR2 is YFSETQ. The V and J ends lost 2 bases and 5 bases respectively, with 10 bases between them. CDR3 residues: CASSFQGMETQYF. The CDR3 bases are TGCGCCAGCAGCTTCCAGGGGATGGAGACCCAGTACTTC.

The chain links TRBV24-1 to TRBJ2-1; 13 positions match TRBD2. CDR1 and CDR2 (germline): KGHDR, SFDVKD. The CDR3 has 18 amino acids. V lost 3 bases and J lost 3; bases outside the gene matches: 7. The CDR3 is CATSDRTSGRTIYNEQFF. The DNA of the CDR3 is TGTGCCACCAGTGATCGGACTAGCGGGAGAACAATCTACAATGAGCAGTTCTTC.

This chain uses TRBV7-8 with TRBJ1-3; D not resolved. The CDR3 length is 14 residues. CDR1 SGHVS and CDR2 FQNEAQ come from the germline V gene. Trimming cost V 2 bases and J 4 bases, with 9 bases left between them. CDR3 sequence (DNA): TGTGCCAGCAGCTTAAGAGTAGCGGGAAACACCATATATTTT. Translated: CASSLRVAGNTIYF.

J is TRBJ2-3 and V is TRBV7-2; D gene unclear. The CDR3 runs 16 residues. Germline CDR1 is SGHTA and CDR2 is FQGNSA. Deletions cut 6 bases from V and 1 base from J, with 17 bases between. The CDR3 DNA reads as TGTGCCAGCAGTCGATCCGTCGGTCGGGGCACAGATACGCAGTATTTT. Amino acids: CASSRSVGRGTDTQYF. The whole variable domain, remainder taken from reference TRBV7-2 and TRBJ2-3, is GAGVSQSPSNKVTEKGKDVELRCDPISGHTALYWYRQSLGQGLEFLIYFQGNSAPDKSGLPSDRFSAERTGGSVSTLTIQRTQQEDSAVYLCASSRSVGRGTDTQYFGPGTRLTVL.

The rearrangement uses TRBV20-1 and TRBJ2-5, with a possible D match to TRBD2 (5 bases). This CDR3 comprises 12 residues. The ends were cut back, 6 bases at V and 13 bases at J, with 21 bases in the middle. Germline-derived CDR1 and CDR2 are DFQATT and SNEGSKA (reference sequence). The CDR3 is CSASGRADYLYF. CDR3 nucleotide sequence: TGCAGTGCCAGCGGTAGGGCAGACTACTTGTACTTC.

The rearrangement uses TRBV7-8 and TRBJ2-7; 9 positions match TRBD1. J gave up 3 bases and V 5 bases, and 8 bases lay outside the gene matches. CDR1 and CDR2 (germline): SGHVS, FQNEAQ. The CDR3 loop spans 15 amino acids. The CDR3 is CASSLYGTGYYEQYF. The CDR3 DNA reads TGTGCCAGCAGCCTGTACGGGACAGGGTACTACGAGCAGTACTTC.

This clonotype occurred many times. The chain is built from TRBV4-1 and TRBJ2-7, with D uncertain. CDR1 is MGHRA, CDR2 YSYEKL, per germline. The CDR3 extends over 16 amino acids. V was shortened by 1 base and J by 3 bases, with 16 bases between the two germline ends. In nucleotides, the CDR3 is TGCGCCAGCAGCCAAGGGCCTTTTTGGCAGAGCTACGAGCAGTACTTC. It translates to CASSQGPFWQSYEQYF.

The rearrangement joins TRBV7-2 to TRBJ2-5; D gene uncertain. Per germline, CDR1 SGHTA and CDR2 FQGNSA. V lost 0 bases and J lost 1, with 6 bases in between. The CDR3 loop spans 14 amino acids. The DNA of the CDR3 is TGTGCCAGCAGCTTAGCGCACCTCCAAGAGACCCAGTACTTC. This gives the protein CASSLAHLQETQYF.

V gene TRBV2 combines with J gene TRBJ2-5, with 9 bases that match TRBD1. This CDR3 has 15 residues. Trimming cost V 5 bases and J 3 bases; bases outside gene matches: 7. Germline CDR1 reads SNHLY; CDR2 reads FYNNEI. The CDR3 spells CASSSGQGQEETQYF. For the CDR3, the DNA is TGTGCCAGCAGTTCTGGACAGGGGCAAGAAGAGACCCAGTACTTC.

In its sample, this clonotype was seen a few times. The chain carries TRBV18 and TRBJ1-1; 7 bases match TRBD1. CDR1 KGHSH and CDR2 LQKENI come from the germline V gene. V shed 4 bases, J shed 1 base, and the junction held 3 bases outside the gene matches. The length of the CDR3 is 14 residues. The CDR3 DNA reads TGTGCCAGCTCACGACAGGGAACGAACACTGAAGCTTTCTTT. Amino acid sequence: CASSRQGTNTEAFF.

The chain uses TRBV4-3 and TRBJ2-2, with TRBD1 as a possible D gene (5 bases). The CDR3 extends over 14 amino acids. The V gene's germline CDR1 is LGHNA and CDR2 YSLEER. Trimming cost V 2 bases and J 4 bases, with 8 bases left between them. The CDR3 spells CASSQSGFTGELFF. The CDR3 DNA is TGCGCCAGCAGCCAATCAGGGTTCACCGGGGAGCTGTTTTTT.

This clonotype was detected a few times. The gene calls are TRBV29-1 and TRBJ2-2; possibly TRBD2 for D (6 bases). Germline V gene lookup returns CDR1 SQVTM and CDR2 ANQGSEA. With 1 base removed from V and 1 base from J, the gap between germline ends came to 7 bases. The CDR3 runs 14 residues. This chain's CDR3 is CSVEGLENTGELFF. Here the CDR3 DNA reads TGCAGCGTTGAAGGACTAGAGAACACCGGGGAGCTGTTTTTT.

This clonotype was seen a few times. The CDR3 protein is CASSSQVQNTEAFF. The CDR3 DNA sequence: TGTGCCAGCAGCTCCCAGGTTCAGAACACTGAAGCTTTCTTT. This rearrangement joins TRBV7-6 to TRBJ1-1; D unclear. In germline, CDR1 is SGHVS, CDR2 FNYEAQ. V lost 4 bases, J lost 1 base, and 10 bases lay in between. The CDR3 runs 14 residues.